The 15 T cell receptor beta chains listed next were all sequenced from one sample in a study of T cell changes during pregnancy in multiple sclerosis. The data were produced by immunoSEQ multiplex PCR, yet TCRdb's version contains in-frame clones alone and is incomplete. The sample has 39,000 or so clones, 90% seen once. The input for sequencing was CD8+ T cells from peripheral blood mononuclear cells, taken in the first trimester of pregnancy. These receptor sequences come from a female donor with multiple sclerosis, enrolled in a pregnancy study.

V is TRBV11-3 and J is TRBJ1-1; 9 bases map to TRBD1. V was clipped by 6 bases and J by 5 bases; unmatched bases: 10. The V gene's germline CDR1 is SGHNT and CDR2 YENEEA. The CDR3 sequence is 15 residues long. The CDR3 reads CASSFLTGGGTEAFF. The CDR3 DNA reads as TGTGCCAGCAGTTTCCTTACAGGGGGCGGAACTGAAGCTTTCTTT. The full variable domain, with the rest looked up from reference TRBV11-3 and TRBJ1-1, is EAGVVQSPRYKIIEKKQPVAFWCNPISGHNTLYWYLQNLGQGPELLIRYENEEAVDDSQLPKDRFSAERLKGVDSTLKIQPAELGDSAVYLCASSFLTGGGTEAFFGQGTRLTVV.

The J gene is TRBJ2-3, the V gene TRBV27, with 10 bases aligning to TRBD2. Germline lookup yields CDR1 MNHEY and CDR2 SMNVEV (reference sequence). With 6 bases clipped from V and 1 base from J, the junction kept 7 bases outside the gene matches. This CDR3 comprises 16 residues. CDR3 in DNA: TGTGCCAGCAGCCGACTAAGCGGGGGGGGCACAGATACGCAGTATTTT. Protein sequence: CASSRLSGGGTDTQYF.

The chain joins TRBV27 to TRBJ2-2; the D gene is possibly TRBD2 (6 bases). V was pared by 3 bases and J by 1 base, with 6 bases between. Per the germline V gene, CDR1 is MNHEY and CDR2 is SMNVEV (reference sequence). The CDR3 extends over 14 amino acids. The CDR3 DNA sequence: TGTGCCAGCAGTTTCGGGGGGAACACCGGGGAGCTGTTTTTT. Its translation is CASSFGGNTGELFF.

The V call is TRBV30, the J call TRBJ1-5; 9 bases are a match to TRBD1. CDR1 GTSNPN and CDR2 SVGIG come from the germline V gene (reference sequence). CDR3 length: 15 amino acids. V gave up 4 bases and J gave up 6 bases; unmatched junction bases: 10. DNA for the CDR3: TGTGCCTGGACCCGGGGGACAGGGTGGGGTCAGCCCCAGCATTTT. Translated: CAWTRGTGWGQPQHF.

The chain employs TRBV7-9 and TRBJ2-7, with D perhaps matching TRBD1 (6 bases). This CDR3 spans 12 amino acids. Germline-derived CDR1 and CDR2 are SEHNR and FQNEAQ (reference sequence). V lost 11 bases, J lost 2 bases, and 13 bases lay in between. CDR3 coding DNA: TGTGCCGGGACGGACAGTACCTACGAGCAGTACTTC. As protein: CAGTDSTYEQYF.

The chain employs TRBV5-6 and TRBJ2-7; weak D call: TRBD2 (7 bases). This CDR3 has 14 residues. Germline-derived CDR1 and CDR2 are SGHDT and YYEEEE. With 2 bases removed from V and 5 bases from J, the gap between germline ends came to 14 bases. The DNA of the CDR3 is TGTGCCAGCAGCTTTCGGGCGGGGGCGAACGAGCAGTACTTC. It yields the protein CASSFRAGANEQYF. Full variable domain (outside the CDR3, taken from reference TRBV5-6 and TRBJ2-7): DAGVTQSPTHLIKTRGQQVTLRCSPKSGHDTVSWYQQALGQGPQFIFQYYEEEERQRGNFPDRFSGHQFPNYSSELNVNALLLGDSALYLCASSFRAGANEQYFGPGTRLTVT.

This chain uses TRBV7-9 with TRBJ1-6; 10 bases agree with TRBD1. There are 18 residues in the CDR3. Germline V gives CDR1 SEHNR, CDR2 FQNEAQ (reference sequence). Losses at the gene ends were 5 bases for V and 2 bases for J; bases not matched to a gene: 9. In DNA form, the CDR3 reads TGTGCCAGCAGCCCGACAGGGGGCCTCGATACCTATAATTCACCCCTCCACTTT. Its protein product is CASSPTGGLDTYNSPLHF.

This clone has just a few counts. The rearrangement joins TRBV5-1 to TRBJ2-5, with 11 bases identical to TRBD1. Germline V gives CDR1 SGHRS, CDR2 YFSETQ. V lost 3 bases and J lost 5; bases outside the gene matches: 0. CDR3 length: 13 residues. The CDR3 bases are TGCGCCAGCAGCTGGGACAGGGGGGAGACCCAGTACTTC. It yields the protein CASSWDRGETQYF.

The chain carries TRBV29-1 and TRBJ1-1; a possible D gene is TRBD1 (6 bases). V was trimmed by 7 bases and J by 3 bases, leaving 24 bases between them. Germline-derived CDR1 and CDR2 are SQVTM and ANQGSEA. This CDR3 region has 16 residues. This CDR3 is CSEEYREMNTDTEAFF. CDR3 bases: TGCAGCGAGGAATACAGGGAAATGAATACAGACACTGAAGCTTTCTTT.

DNA for the CDR3: TGTGCCAGCAGCGCCGCCCTAGCGGGGGGGGACAATGAGCAGTTCTTC. Translation gives CASSAALAGGDNEQFF. The gene calls are TRBV7-3 and TRBJ2-1, with TRBD2 matching 12 bases. This CDR3 is built from 16 residues. The junction had 7 bases not matched to a gene; V was cut back by 5 bases and J by 5 bases. The germline V gene has CDR1 SGHTA and CDR2 FQGTGA.

V usage is TRBV6-6 and J usage is TRBJ2-7; D possibly corresponds to TRBD2 (6 bases). Germline V lookup: CDR1 MNHNY, CDR2 SVGAGI (reference sequence). The ends were cut back, 5 bases at V and 4 bases at J, with 9 bases in the middle. CDR3 size: 12 residues. CDR3 in amino acids: CASSPGTYEQYF. The CDR3 bases are TGTGCCAGCAGTCCGGGGACTTACGAGCAGTACTTC.

The genes are TRBV6-5 and TRBJ1-1; 9 bases map to TRBD1. The V gene end was trimmed by 5 bases and the J gene end by 3 bases; junction bases not matched to a gene: 4. Germline assignment: CDR1 MNHEY and CDR2 SVGAGI. This CDR3 spans 14 amino acids. The CDR3 here is CASSRQGVHTEAFF. The CDR3 DNA sequence: TGTGCCAGCAGTAGACAGGGGGTCCACACTGAAGCTTTCTTT.

The chain combines TRBV29-1 with TRBJ2-1; 7 bases map to TRBD2. This CDR3 region has 15 residues. With 7 bases clipped from V and 3 bases from J, the junction kept 12 bases outside the gene matches. CDR1 is SQVTM and CDR2 is ANQGSEA in the germline V gene. DNA for the CDR3: TGCAGCGGGGATCCACGGCGGGAGAACTACAATGAGCAGTTCTTC. It translates to CSGDPRRENYNEQFF.

The gene calls are TRBV28 and TRBJ2-7; the D gene is possibly TRBD1 (6 bases). Germline loops: CDR1 MDHEN, CDR2 SYDVKM. V gave up 4 bases and J gave up 2 bases, with 15 bases separating them. This CDR3 has 15 residues. The CDR3 sequence is CASSSSPQGTYEQYF. CDR3 in DNA: TGTGCCAGCAGTTCATCGCCACAGGGAACCTACGAGCAGTACTTC.

J is TRBJ1-4 and V is TRBV7-9, with 9 bases aligning to TRBD1. Unmatched junction bases numbered 7, after V lost 0 bases and J lost 8 bases. CDR3 size: 16 residues. The germline V gene encodes CDR1 SEHNR and CDR2 FQNEAQ (reference sequence). This CDR3 is CASSLALDRGREKLFF. CDR3 bases: TGTGCCAGCAGCTTAGCGTTGGACAGGGGCAGAGAAAAACTGTTTTTT.